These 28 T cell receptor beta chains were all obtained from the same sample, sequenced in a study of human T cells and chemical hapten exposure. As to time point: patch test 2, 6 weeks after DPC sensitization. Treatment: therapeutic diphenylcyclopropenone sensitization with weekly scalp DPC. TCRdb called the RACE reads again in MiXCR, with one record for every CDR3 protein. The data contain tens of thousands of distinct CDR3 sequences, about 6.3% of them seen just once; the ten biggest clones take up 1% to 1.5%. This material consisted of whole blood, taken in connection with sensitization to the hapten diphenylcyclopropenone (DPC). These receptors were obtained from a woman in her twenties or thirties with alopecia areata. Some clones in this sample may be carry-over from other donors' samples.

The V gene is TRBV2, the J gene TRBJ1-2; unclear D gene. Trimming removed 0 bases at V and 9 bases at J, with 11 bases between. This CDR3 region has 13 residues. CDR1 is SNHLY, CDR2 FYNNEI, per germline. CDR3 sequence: CASSEAQDLSYTF. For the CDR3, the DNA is TGTGCCAGCAGTGAAGCGCAGGACCTAAGCTACACCTTC.

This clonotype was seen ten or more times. The CDR3 region is CASRAGGNYNEQFF. In nucleotides, the CDR3 is TGTGCCAGCAGAGCGGGGGGGAACTACAATGAGCAGTTCTTC. The rearrangement links TRBV7-2 to TRBJ2-1, with TRBD2 matching 10 bases. The CDR3 is 14 amino acids. CDR1 SGHTA and CDR2 FQGNSA come from the germline V gene. V lost 6 bases and J lost 3; bases outside the gene matches: 2.

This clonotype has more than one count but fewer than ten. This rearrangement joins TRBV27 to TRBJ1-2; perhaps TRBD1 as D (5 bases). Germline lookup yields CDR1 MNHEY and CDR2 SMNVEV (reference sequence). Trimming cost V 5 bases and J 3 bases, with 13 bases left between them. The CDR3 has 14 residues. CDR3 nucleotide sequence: TGTGCCAGCAGTACGGAGCCGGGGGACTATGGCTACACCTTC. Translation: CASSTEPGDYGYTF.

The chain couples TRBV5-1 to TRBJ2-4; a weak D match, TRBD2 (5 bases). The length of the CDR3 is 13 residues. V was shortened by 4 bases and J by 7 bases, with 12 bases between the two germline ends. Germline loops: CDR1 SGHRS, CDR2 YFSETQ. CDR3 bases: TGCGCCAGCAGCCCCGCCGAGGGTAACATTCAGTACTTC. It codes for CASSPAEGNIQYF.

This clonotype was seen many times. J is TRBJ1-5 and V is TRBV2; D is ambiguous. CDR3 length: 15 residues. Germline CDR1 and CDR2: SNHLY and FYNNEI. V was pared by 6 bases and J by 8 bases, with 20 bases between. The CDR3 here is CASSKFVGPGEPQHF. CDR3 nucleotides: TGTGCCAGCAGCAAATTCGTCGGGCCCGGGGAGCCCCAGCATTTT.

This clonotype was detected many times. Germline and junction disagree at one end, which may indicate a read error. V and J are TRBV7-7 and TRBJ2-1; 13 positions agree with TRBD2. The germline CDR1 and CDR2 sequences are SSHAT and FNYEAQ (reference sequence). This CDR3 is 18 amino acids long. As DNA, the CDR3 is TGTGCTAGCAGCCCAGGGGAACTAGCGGGGGGGCCCTACAATGAGCAGTTCTTC. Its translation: CASSPGELAGGPYNEQFF.

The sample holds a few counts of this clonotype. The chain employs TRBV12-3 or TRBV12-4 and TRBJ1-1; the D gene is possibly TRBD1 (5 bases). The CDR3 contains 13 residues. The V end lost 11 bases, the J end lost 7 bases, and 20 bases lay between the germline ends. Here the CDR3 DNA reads TGTGCCTCGGACGATGGGGGAAGGGTTGAAGCTTTCTTT. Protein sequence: CASDDGGRVEAFF.

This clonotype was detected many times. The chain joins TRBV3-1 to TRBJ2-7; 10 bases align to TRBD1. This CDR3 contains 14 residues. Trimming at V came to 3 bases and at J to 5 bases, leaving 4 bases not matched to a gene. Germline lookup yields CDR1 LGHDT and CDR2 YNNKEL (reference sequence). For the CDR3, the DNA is TGTGCCAGCAGCCACCCGACAGGGGGCGACGAGCAGTACTTC. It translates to CASSHPTGGDEQYF.

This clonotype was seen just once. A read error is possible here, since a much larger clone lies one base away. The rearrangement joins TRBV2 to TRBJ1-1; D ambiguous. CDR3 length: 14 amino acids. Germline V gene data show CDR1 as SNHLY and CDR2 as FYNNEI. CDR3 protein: CAGSEFLGLSEAFF. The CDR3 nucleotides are TGTGCCGGCAGTGAATTTCTTGGATTGAGTGAAGCTTTCTTT.

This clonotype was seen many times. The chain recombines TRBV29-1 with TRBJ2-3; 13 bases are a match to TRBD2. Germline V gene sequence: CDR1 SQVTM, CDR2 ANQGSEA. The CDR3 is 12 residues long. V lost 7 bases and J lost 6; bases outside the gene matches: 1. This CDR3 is CSGGLAGDTQYF. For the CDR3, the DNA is TGCAGCGGGGGACTAGCGGGGGATACGCAGTATTTT.

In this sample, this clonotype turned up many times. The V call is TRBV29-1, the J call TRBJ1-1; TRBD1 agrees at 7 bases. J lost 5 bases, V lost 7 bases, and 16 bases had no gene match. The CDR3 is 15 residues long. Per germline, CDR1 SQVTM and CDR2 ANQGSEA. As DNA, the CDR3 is TGCAGCGCGTCACAGGGGTGGGGACTCAAAACTGAAGCTTTCTTT. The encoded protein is CSASQGWGLKTEAFF.

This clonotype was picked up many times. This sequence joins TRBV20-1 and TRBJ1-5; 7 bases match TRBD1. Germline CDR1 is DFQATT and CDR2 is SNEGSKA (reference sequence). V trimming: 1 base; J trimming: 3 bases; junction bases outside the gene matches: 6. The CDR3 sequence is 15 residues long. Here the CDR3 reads CSARAGQAYNQPQHF. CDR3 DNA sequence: TGCAGTGCTAGAGCCGGACAGGCGTACAATCAGCCCCAGCATTTT.

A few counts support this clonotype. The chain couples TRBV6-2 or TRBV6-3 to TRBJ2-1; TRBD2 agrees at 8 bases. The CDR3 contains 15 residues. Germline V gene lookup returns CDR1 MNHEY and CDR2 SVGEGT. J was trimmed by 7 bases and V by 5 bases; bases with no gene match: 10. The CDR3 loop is CASSEPGGEWNEQFF. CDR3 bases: TGTGCCAGCAGTGAACCGGGGGGGGAATGGAATGAGCAGTTCTTC.

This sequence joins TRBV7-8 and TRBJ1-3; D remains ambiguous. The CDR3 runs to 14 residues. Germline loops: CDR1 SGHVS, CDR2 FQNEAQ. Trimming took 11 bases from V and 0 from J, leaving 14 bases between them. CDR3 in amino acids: CAGSDGSSGNTIYF. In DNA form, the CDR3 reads TGTGCCGGATCGGACGGGAGCTCTGGAAACACCATATATTTT.

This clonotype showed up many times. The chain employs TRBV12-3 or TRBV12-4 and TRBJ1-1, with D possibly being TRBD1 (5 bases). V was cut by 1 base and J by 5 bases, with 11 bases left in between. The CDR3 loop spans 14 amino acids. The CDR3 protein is CASSLGGSGTEAFF. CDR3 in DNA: TGTGCCAGCAGTTTAGGGGGCAGTGGGACTGAAGCTTTCTTT.

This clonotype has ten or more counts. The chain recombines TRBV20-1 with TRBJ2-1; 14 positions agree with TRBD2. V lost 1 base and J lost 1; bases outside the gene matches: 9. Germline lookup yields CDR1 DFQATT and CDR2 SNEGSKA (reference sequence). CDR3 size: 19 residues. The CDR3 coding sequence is TGCAGTGCTAGAGTGATCGCGGGACTAGCGGGGGCATCCTACAATGAGCAGTTCTTC. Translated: CSARVIAGLAGASYNEQFF.

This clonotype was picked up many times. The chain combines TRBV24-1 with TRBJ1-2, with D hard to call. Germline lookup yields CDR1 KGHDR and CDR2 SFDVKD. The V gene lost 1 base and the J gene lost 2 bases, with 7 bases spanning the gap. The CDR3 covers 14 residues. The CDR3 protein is CATSDLTGNYGYTF. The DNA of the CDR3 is TGTGCCACCAGTGATTTAACCGGAAACTATGGCTACACCTTC.

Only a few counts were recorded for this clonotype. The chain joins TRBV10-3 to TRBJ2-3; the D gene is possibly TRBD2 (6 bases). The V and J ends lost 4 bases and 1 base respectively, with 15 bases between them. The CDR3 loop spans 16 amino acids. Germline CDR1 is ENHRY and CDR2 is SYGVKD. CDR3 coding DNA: TGTGCCATCAGTGTGTCGGCGGGGTTTCGCACAGATACGCAGTATTTT. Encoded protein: CAISVSAGFRTDTQYF.

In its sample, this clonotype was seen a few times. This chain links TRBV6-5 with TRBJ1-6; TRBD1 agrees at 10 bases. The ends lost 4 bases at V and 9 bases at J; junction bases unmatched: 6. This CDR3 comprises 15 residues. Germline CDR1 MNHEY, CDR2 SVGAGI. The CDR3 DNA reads TGTGCCAGCAGTTGGGCGCGGGACAGGGGTTCACCCCTCCACTTT. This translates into CASSWARDRGSPLHF.

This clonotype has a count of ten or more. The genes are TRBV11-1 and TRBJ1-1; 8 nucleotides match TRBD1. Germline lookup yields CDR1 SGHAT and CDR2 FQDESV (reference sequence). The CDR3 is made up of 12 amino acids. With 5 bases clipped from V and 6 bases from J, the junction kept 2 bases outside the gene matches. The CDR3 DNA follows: TGTGCCAGCAGCAAGGACAGGGCTGAAGCTTTCTTT. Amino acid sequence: CASSKDRAEAFF.

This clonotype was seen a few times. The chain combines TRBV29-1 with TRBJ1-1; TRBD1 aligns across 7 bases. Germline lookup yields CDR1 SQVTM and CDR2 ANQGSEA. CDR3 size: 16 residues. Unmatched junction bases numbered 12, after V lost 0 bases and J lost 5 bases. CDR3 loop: CSVEDRERGRRTEAFF. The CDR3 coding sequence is TGCAGCGTTGAAGATCGAGAAAGGGGGCGACGGACTGAAGCTTTCTTT.

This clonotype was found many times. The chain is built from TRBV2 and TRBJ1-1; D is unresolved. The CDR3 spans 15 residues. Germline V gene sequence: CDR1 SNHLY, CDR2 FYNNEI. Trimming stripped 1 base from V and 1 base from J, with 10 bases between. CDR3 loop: CASSEGPYKNTEAFF. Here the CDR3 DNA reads TGTGCCAGCAGTGAAGGTCCCTATAAGAACACTGAAGCTTTCTTT. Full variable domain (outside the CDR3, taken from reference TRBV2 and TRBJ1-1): EPEVTQTPSHQVTQMGQEVILRCVPISNHLYFYWYRQILGQKVEFLVSFYNNEISEKSEIFDDQFSVERPDGSNFTLKIRSTKLEDSAMYFCASSEGPYKNTEAFFGQGTRLTVV.

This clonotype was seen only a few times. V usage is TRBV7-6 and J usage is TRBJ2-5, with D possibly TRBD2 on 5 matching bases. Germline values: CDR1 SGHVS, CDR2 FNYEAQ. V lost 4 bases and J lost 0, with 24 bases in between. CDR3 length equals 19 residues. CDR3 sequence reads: CASSSRPMAGTPHQETQYF. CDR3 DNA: TGTGCCAGCAGCTCACGACCAATGGCGGGTACACCCCACCAAGAGACCCAGTACTTC.

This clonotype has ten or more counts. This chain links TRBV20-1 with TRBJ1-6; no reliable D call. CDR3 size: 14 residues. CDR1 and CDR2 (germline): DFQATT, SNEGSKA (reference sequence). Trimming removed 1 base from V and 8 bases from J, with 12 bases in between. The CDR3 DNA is TGCAGTGCTAGAGGAGGAGGAATTGATTCACCCCTCCACTTT. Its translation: CSARGGGIDSPLHF.

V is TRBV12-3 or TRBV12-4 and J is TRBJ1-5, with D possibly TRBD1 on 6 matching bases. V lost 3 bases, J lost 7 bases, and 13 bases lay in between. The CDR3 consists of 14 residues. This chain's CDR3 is CASSFGGGEQPQHF. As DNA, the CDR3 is TGTGCCAGCAGTTTTGGAGGGGGAGAGCAGCCCCAGCATTTT.

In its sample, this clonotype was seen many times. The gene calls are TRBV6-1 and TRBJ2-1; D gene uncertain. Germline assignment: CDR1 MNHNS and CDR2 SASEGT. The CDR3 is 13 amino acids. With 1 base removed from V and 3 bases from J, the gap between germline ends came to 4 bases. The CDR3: CASSEVDYNEQFF. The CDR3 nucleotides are TGTGCCAGCAGTGAAGTGGACTACAATGAGCAGTTCTTC.

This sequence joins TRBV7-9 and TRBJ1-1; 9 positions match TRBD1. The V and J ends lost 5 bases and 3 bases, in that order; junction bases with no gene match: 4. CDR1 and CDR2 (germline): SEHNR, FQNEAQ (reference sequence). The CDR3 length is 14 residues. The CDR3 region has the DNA TGTGCCAGCAGCGCAAGGACAGGGGACACTGAAGCTTTCTTT. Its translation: CASSARTGDTEAFF. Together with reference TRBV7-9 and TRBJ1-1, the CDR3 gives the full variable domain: DTGVSQNPRHKITKRGQNVTFRCDPISEHNRLYWYRQTLGQGPEFLTYFQNEAQLEKSRLLSDRFSAERPKGSFSTLEIQRTEQGDSAMYLCASSARTGDTEAFFGQGTRLTVV.

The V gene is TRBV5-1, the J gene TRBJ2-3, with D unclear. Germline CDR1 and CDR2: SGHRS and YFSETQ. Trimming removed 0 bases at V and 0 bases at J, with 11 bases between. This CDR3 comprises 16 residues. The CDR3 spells CASSLGERTSTDTQYF. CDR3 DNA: TGCGCCAGCAGCTTGGGGGAAAGAACTAGCACAGATACGCAGTATTTT. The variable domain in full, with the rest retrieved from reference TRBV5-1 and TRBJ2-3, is KAGVTQTPRYLIKTRGQQVTLSCSPISGHRSVSWYQQTPGQGLQFLFEYFSETQRNKGNFPGRFSGRQFSNSRSEMNVSTLELGDSALYLCASSLGERTSTDTQYFGPGTRLTVL.